This T cell receptor beta chain appears in the sequencing data of a study of blood T cell repertoires in COVID-19. Allocation to cohorts depended on clinical history reported by the participants. Original processing methods: Researchers report that nucleated cell counts were estimated from reference gene primer amplification. Produced via immunoSEQ multiplex PCR; TCRdb's table is partial and in-frame only. V, J and clone size were drawn from that table, and D and trimming were deduced from the DNA. The sample comprises some 460,000 clones, about 90% of which are singletons, and approximately 2% rests with the top ten. Germline trimming cut 6 bases from V and 5 bases from J; bases unmatched to any gene: 7. There are 14 residues in the CDR3. From germline, CDR1 is MDHEN and CDR2 SYDVKM.

Material: PBMCs or T cells enriched from blood (not recorded which). The receptor comes from a woman between 18 and 29 years old with acute COVID-19. The chain joins TRBV28 to TRBJ1-2; 9 bases align to TRBD1. The CDR3 loop is CASSSPGTGYGYTF. CDR3 sequence (DNA): TGTGCCAGCAGCTCACCGGGGACAGGGTATGGCTACACCTTC.